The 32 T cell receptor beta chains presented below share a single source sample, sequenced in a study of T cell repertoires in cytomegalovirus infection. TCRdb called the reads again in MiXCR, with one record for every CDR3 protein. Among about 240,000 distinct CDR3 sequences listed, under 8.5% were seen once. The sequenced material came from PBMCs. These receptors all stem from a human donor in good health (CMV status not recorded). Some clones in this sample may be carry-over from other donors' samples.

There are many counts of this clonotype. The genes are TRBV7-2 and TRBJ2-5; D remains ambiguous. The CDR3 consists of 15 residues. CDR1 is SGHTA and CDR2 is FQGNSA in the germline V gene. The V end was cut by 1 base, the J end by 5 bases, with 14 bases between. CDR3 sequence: CASSLDRIPRETQYF. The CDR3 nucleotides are TGTGCCAGCAGCTTAGACCGTATCCCAAGGGAGACCCAGTACTTC.

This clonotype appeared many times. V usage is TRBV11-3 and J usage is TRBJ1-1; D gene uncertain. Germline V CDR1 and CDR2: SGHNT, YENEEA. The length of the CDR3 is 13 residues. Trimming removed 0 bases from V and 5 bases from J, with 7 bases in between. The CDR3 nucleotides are TGTGCCAGCAGCTTAGAAAGGCGGACTGAAGCTTTCTTT. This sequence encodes CASSLERRTEAFF.

In DNA, the CDR3 is TGCAGTGCTTCGCGACAGGGGCTAGGGAACACTGAAGCTTTCTTT. Its translation: CSASRQGLGNTEAFF. The J gene is TRBJ1-1, the V gene TRBV20-1, with 8 bases identical to TRBD1. Germline values: CDR1 DFQATT, CDR2 SNEGSKA (reference sequence). V shed 5 bases and J 1 base; nucleotides not matched to a gene: 9. The CDR3 runs to 15 residues.

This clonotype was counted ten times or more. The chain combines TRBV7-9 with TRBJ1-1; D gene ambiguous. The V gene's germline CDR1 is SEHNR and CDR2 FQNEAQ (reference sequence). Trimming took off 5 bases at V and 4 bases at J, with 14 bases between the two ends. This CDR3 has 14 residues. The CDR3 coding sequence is TGTGCCAGCAGCACGGGCCCAAGACCCACTGAAGCTTTCTTT. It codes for CASSTGPRPTEAFF.

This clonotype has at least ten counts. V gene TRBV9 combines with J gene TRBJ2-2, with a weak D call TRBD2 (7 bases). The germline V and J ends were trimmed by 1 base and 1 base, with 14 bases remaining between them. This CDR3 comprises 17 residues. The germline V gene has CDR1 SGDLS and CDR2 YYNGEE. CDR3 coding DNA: TGTGCCAGCAGCGTACCATCAGGGGAGGGGAACACCGGGGAGCTGTTTTTT. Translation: CASSVPSGEGNTGELFF.

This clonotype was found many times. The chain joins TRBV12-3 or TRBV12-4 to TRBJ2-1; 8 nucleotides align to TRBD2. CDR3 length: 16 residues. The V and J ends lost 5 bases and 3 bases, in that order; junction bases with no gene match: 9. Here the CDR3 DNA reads TGTGCCAGCAGTCCCCGTTTAGCGGGGTTCTACAATGAGCAGTTCTTC. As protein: CASSPRLAGFYNEQFF.

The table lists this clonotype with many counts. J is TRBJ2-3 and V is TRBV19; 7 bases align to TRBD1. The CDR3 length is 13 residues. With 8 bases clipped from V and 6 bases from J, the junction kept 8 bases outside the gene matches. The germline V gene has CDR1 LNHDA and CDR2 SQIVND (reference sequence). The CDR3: CASGGQASDTQYF. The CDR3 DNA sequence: TGTGCCAGTGGAGGACAGGCCTCCGATACGCAGTATTTT.

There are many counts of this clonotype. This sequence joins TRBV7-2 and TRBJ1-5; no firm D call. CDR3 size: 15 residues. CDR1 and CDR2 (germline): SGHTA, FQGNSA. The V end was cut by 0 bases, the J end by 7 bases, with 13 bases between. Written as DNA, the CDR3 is TGTGCCAGCAGCTTAGCGGGTTCCGCCTGGCAGCCCCAGCATTTT. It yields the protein CASSLAGSAWQPQHF.

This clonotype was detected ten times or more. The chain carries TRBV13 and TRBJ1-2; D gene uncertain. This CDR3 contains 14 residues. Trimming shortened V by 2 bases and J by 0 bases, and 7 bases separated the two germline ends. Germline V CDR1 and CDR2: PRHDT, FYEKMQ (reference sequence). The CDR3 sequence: CASSLRQTNYGYTF. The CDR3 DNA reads TGTGCCAGCAGCTTAAGGCAGACTAACTATGGCTACACCTTC.

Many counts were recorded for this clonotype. The CDR3 region is CASSYLTVDLSGANVLTF. For the CDR3, the DNA is TGTGCCAGCAGTTACTTGACAGTGGATTTGTCTGGGGCCAACGTCCTGACTTTC. This chain joins TRBV6-2 or TRBV6-3 and TRBJ2-6; TRBD1 is a possible D gene (5 bases). Germline loops: CDR1 MNHEY, CDR2 SVGEGT. This CDR3 region has 18 residues. V was cut by 1 base and J by 1 base, with 14 bases left in between.

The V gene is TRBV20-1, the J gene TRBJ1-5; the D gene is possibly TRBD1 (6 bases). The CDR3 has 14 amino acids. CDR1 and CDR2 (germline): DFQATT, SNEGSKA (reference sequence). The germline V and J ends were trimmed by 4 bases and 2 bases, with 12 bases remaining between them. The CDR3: CSAKGGFGNQPQHF. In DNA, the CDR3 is TGCAGTGCTAAGGGGGGGTTTGGCAATCAGCCCCAGCATTTT.

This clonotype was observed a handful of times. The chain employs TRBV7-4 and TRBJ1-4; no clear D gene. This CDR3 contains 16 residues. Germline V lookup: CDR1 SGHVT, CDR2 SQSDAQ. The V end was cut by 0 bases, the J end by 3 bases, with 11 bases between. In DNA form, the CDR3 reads TGTGCCAGCAGCTTAGCAATGAGGGTTTCTAATGAAAAACTGTTTTTT. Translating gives CASSLAMRVSNEKLFF.

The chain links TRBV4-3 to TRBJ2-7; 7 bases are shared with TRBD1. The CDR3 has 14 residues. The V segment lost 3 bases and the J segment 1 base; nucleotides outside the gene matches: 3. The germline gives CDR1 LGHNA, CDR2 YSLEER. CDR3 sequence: CASSQGTDSYEQYF. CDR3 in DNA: TGCGCCAGCAGCCAGGGGACAGATTCCTACGAGCAGTACTTC.

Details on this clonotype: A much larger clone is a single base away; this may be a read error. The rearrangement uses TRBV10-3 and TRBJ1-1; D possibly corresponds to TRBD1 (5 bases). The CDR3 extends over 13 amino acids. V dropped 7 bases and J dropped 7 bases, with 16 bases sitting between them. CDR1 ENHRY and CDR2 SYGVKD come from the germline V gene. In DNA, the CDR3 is TGTGCCATCAATGATGGGGGGAGGATTGAAGCTTTCTTT. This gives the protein CAINDGGRIEAFF.

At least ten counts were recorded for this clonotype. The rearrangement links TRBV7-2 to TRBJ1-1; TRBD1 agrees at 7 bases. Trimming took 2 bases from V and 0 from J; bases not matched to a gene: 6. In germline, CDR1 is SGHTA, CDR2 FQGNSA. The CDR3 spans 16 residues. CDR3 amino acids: CASSLLQGRMNTEAFF. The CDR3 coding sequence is TGTGCCAGCAGCTTATTACAGGGGAGGATGAACACTGAAGCTTTCTTT.

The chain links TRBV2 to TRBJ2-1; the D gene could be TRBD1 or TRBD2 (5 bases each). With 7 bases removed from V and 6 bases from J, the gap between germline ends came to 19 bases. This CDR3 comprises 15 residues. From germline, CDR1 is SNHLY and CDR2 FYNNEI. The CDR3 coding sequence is TGTGCCAGCATCAAATCCGGGACCTGGGTCAATGAGCAGTTCTTC. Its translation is CASIKSGTWVNEQFF.

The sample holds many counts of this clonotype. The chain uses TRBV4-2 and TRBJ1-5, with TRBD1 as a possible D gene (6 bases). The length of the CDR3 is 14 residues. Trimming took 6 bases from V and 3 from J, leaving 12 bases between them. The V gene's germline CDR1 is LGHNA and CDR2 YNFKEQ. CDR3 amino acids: CASSPDRHNQPQHF. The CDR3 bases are TGTGCCAGCAGTCCGGACAGACACAATCAGCCCCAGCATTTT.

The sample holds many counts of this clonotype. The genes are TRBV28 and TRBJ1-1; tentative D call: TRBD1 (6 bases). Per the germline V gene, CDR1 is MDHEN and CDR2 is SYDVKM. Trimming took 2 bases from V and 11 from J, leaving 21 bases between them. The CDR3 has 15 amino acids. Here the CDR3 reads CASSLTQGMFWVAFF. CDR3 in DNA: TGTGCCAGCAGTTTAACCCAGGGGATGTTTTGGGTGGCTTTCTTT. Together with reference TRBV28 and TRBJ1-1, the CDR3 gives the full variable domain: DVKVTQSSRYLVKRTGEKVFLECVQDMDHENMFWYRQDPGLGLRLIYFSYDVKMKEKGDIPEGYSVSREKKERFSLILESASTNQTSMYLCASSLTQGMFWVAFFGQGTRLTVV.

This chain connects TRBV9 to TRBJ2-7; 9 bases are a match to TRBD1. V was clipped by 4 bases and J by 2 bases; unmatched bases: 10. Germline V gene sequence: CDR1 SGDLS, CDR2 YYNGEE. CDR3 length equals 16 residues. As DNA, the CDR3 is TGTGCCAGCAGCCCTCATGGGACAGGGTTCGCCTACGAGCAGTACTTC. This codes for CASSPHGTGFAYEQYF. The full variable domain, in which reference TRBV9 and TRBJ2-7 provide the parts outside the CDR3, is DSGVTQTPKHLITATGQRVTLRCSPRSGDLSVYWYQQSLDQGLQFLIQYYNGEERAKGNILERFSAQQFPDLHSELNLSSLELGDSALYFCASSPHGTGFAYEQYFGPGTRLTVT.

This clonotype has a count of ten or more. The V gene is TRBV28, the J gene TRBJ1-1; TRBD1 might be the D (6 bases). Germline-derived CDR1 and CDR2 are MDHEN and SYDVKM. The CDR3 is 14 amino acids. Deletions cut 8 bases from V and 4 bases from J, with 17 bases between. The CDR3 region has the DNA TGTGCCAGCCCTGCCCCAGGGGAGGGCACTGAAGCTTTCTTT. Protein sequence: CASPAPGEGTEAFF.

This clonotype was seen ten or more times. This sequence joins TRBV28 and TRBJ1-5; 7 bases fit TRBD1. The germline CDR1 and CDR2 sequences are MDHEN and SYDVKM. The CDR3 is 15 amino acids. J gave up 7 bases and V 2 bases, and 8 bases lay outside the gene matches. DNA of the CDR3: TGTGCCAGCAGTTTAGCTGCAGGGGGTAGACAGCCCCAGCATTTT. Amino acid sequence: CASSLAAGGRQPQHF. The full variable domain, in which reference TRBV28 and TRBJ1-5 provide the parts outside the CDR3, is DVKVTQSSRYLVKRTGEKVFLECVQDMDHENMFWYRQDPGLGLRLIYFSYDVKMKEKGDIPEGYSVSREKKERFSLILESASTNQTSMYLCASSLAAGGRQPQHFGDGTRLSIL.

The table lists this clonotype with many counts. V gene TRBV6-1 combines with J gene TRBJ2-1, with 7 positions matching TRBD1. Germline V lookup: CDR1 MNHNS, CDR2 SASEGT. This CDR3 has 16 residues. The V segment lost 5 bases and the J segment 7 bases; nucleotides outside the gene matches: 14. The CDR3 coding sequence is TGTGCCAGCAGTTTTACGTTGAGACAGGGTTGGAATGAGCAGTTCTTC. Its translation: CASSFTLRQGWNEQFF.

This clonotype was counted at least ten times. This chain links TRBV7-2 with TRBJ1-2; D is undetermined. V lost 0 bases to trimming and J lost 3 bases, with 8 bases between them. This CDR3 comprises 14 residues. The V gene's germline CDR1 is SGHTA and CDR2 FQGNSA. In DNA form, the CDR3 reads TGTGCCAGCAGCTTAGCCCGGCGGGACTATGGCTACACCTTC. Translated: CASSLARRDYGYTF.

The CDR3 nucleotides read TGTGCCAGCAGCTCCCTGGGCTACGACACTGAAGCTTTCTTT. It specifies CASSSLGYDTEAFF. The chain employs TRBV5-6 and TRBJ1-1, with D uncertain. The V end was cut by 3 bases, the J end by 3 bases, with 12 bases between. The CDR3 has 14 amino acids. Germline assignment: CDR1 SGHDT and CDR2 YYEEEE.

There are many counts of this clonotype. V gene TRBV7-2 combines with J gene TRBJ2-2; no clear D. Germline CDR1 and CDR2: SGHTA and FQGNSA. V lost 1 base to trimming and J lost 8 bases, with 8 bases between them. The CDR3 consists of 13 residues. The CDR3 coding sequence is TGTGCCAGCAGCTTAGAAAAGATGGGGGAGCTGTTTTTT. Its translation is CASSLEKMGELFF.

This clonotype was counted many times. Here the CDR3 reads CASSLTGGTQYF. The CDR3 DNA follows: TGTGCCAGCAGCTTAACAGGGGGTACGCAGTATTTT. The chain joins TRBV7-2 to TRBJ2-3; 8 bases are shared with TRBD1. This CDR3 is 12 amino acids long. CDR1 is SGHTA, CDR2 FQGNSA, per germline. V lost 2 bases, J lost 8 bases, and 0 bases stayed unmatched.

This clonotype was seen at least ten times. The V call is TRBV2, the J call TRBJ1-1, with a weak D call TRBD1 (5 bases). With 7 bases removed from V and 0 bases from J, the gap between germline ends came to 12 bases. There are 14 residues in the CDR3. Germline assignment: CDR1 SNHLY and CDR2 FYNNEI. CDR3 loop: CASKDKFMNTEAFF. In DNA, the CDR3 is TGTGCCAGCAAGGACAAATTCATGAACACTGAAGCTTTCTTT.

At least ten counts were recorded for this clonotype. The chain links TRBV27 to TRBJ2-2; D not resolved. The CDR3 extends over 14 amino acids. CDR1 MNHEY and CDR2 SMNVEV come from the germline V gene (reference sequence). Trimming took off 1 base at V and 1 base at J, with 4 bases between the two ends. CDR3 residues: CASSLWQNTGELFF. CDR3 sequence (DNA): TGTGCCAGCAGTTTATGGCAGAACACCGGGGAGCTGTTTTTT.

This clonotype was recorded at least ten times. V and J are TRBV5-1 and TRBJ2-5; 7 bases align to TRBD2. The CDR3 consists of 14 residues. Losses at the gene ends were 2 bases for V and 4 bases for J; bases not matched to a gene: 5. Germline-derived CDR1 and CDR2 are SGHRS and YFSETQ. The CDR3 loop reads CASSLSGGGETQYF. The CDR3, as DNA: TGCGCCAGCAGCTTATCGGGGGGAGGAGAGACCCAGTACTTC.

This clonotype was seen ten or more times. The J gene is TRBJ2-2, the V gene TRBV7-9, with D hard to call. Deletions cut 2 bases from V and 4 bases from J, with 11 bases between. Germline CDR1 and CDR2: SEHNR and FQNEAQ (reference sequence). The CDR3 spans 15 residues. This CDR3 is CASSLLGIGTGELFF. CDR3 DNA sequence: TGTGCCAGCAGCTTATTGGGGATTGGCACCGGGGAGCTGTTTTTT.

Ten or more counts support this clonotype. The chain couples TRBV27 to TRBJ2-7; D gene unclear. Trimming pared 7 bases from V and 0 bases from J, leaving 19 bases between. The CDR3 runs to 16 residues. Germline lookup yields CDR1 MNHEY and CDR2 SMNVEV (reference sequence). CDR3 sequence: CASTSLPWQNSYEQYF. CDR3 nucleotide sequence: TGTGCCAGCACATCACTCCCTTGGCAGAACTCCTACGAGCAGTACTTC.

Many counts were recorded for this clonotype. CDR3 loop: CASSEQPGETPLHF. The CDR3 coding sequence is TGTGCCAGCAGCGAACAGCCAGGAGAGACACCCCTCCACTTT. This chain uses TRBV7-2 with TRBJ1-6; D is ambiguous. The length of the CDR3 is 14 residues. Germline V gene data show CDR1 as SGHTA and CDR2 as FQGNSA. V dropped 5 bases and J dropped 11 bases, with 16 bases sitting between them.